This T cell receptor (beta chain) was captured in a study of T-cell reconstitution after alpha-beta-depleted transplantation in children. The CDR3 is made up of 20 amino acids. Germline loops: CDR1 MNHEY, CDR2 SVGEGT. V lost 6 bases and J lost 2; bases outside the gene matches: 21. A TCRbeta library incorporating unique molecular identifiers was prepared. TCRdb re-called the PCR reads through MiXCR, storing one row per CDR3 protein. This repertoire shows a few hundred thousand distinct CDR3 sequences, around 46% found once; its top ten account for under 35%. The study, taken as a whole, reports: Expanded graft clones, several hundred of them, were reportedly the source of alpha-beta T cells about two months after transplant. Newly produced T cells mostly provided counts and TCRbeta diversity after one year, as hyperexpanded clones declined.

As to this clonotype: Its antigen remains unknown.

This chain connects TRBV6-2 or TRBV6-3 to TRBJ1-5; 8 bases line up with TRBD1. The sample in question was PBMCs, obtained before TCRalphabeta/CD19-depleted stem cell transplant. This receptor was obtained from a girl aged 2-15 years with aplastic anemia, due to receive a stem cell transplant. CDR3 region: CASSAPGGQGAPPGNQPQHF. The CDR3 DNA follows: TGTGCCAGCAGCGCCCCGGGGGGGCAGGGGGCGCCCCCAGGCAATCAGCCCCAGCATTTT.